The T cell receptor (beta chain) under discussion was sequenced for a study of blood T cell repertoires in COVID-19. Background on the study: Nucleic acid was either cDNA or gDNA, and it came from T cells, B-cell-depleted T cells, or PBMCs.

The CDR3 has 15 residues. Looked up from germline, CDR1 is SEHNR and CDR2 is FQNEAQ (reference sequence). Trimming cost V 5 bases and J 3 bases; bases outside gene matches: 8. Measured with immunoSEQ multiplex PCR; TCRdb has only the in-frame clones, and not every one. The repertoire holds about 220,000 clones, with roughly 84% as singletons. This TCR was sampled from a woman in her fifties or sixties who had recovered from COVID-19. The rearrangement joins TRBV7-9 to TRBJ2-7, with TRBD1 identical over 9 bases. The sample consisted of peripheral blood. The CDR3 region is CASSADRGNGYEQYF. CDR3 coding DNA: TGTGCCAGCAGCGCGGACAGGGGAAACGGCTACGAGCAGTACTTC.